This TCR beta chain appears in the sequencing data of a study of blood T cell repertoires in COVID-19. Profiled with immunoSEQ multiplex PCR; TCRdb holds only in-frame clones, not every one. The sample has a few hundred thousand clones; around 87% are singletons. The CDR3 totals 16 residues. Germline CDR1 and CDR2: KGHDR and SFDVKD. Losses at the gene ends were 2 bases for V and 1 base for J; bases not matched to a gene: 6. Material: peripheral blood. The receptor was derived from a young woman with COVID-19, enrolled during active disease. V is TRBV24-1 and J is TRBJ2-7; 8 nucleotides agree with TRBD1. The DNA for the CDR3 is TGTGCCACCAGTGATTCCACAGGGGGGAGGTCCTACGAGCAGTACTTC. Protein product: CATSDSTGGRSYEQYF.